The sequence of this T cell receptor (beta chain) was determined in a study of regulatory T cells in long-lasting Graves disease. The table lists this clonotype with a few counts. Arm-PCR of CDR3 regions and iRepertoire HTBI primers were the basis on which TCR beta libraries were built. In TCRdb, the multiplex PCR reads were re-called with MiXCR into one record per CDR3 protein. The table lists 350,000 to 450,000 distinct CDR3 sequences, approximately 10% of them singletons, with under 20% in the top ten. Time point in this sample: newly diagnosed GD, antithyroid drugs for less than 3 months. PBMC-extracted RNA yielded the TCR library. Trimming stripped 6 bases from V and 4 bases from J, with 19 bases between. The germline gives CDR1 ENHRY, CDR2 SYGVKD. The CDR3 covers 16 residues. These data were also reused for a study on T cells in Graves' hyperthyroidism and ophthalmopathy.

The specimen was peripheral blood mononuclear cells (PBMCs), collected at new diagnosis, from a patient treated with antithyroid drugs. This clonotype was obtained from a woman aged 18-29 years with Graves disease. The chain joins TRBV10-3 to TRBJ2-1; D is ambiguous. The CDR3 region has the DNA TGTGCCATCAGCCACCCCCCCAGCACTGTTTACAATGAGCAGTTCTTC. Translating it yields CAISHPPSTVYNEQFF.